Presented here are 21 T cell receptor beta chains from one specimen sequenced in a study of shared clonotypes between healthy human individuals. TCRdb's table, derived via immunoSEQ multiplex PCR, lists solely in-frame clones and lacks some. Among fewer than 850,000 clones listed, around 72% were seen once. Sequencing was performed on memory CD4+ T cells sorted from blood. The subset here: CD45RA-negative fraction. The receptors derive from a woman aged 25 to 45 in good health.

The rearrangement uses TRBV10-2 and TRBJ1-5; a weak D match, TRBD1 (6 bases). V was trimmed by 4 bases and J by 6 bases, leaving 16 bases between them. The CDR3 loop spans 15 amino acids. CDR1 is WSHSY and CDR2 is SAAADI in the germline V gene. CDR3 sequence: CASSAYQGSLQPQHF. In DNA, the CDR3 is TGCGCCAGCAGTGCGTATCAGGGGTCTCTTCAGCCCCAGCATTTT.

This chain links TRBV4-2 with TRBJ2-1, with 7 positions matching TRBD2. The length of the CDR3 is 16 residues. With V trimmed by 0 bases and J by 4 bases, 6 bases remained unmatched. Germline-derived CDR1 and CDR2 are LGHNA and YNFKEQ. The CDR3 DNA reads as TGTGCCAGCAGCCAAGATAGAACTAGCGTTTACAATGAGCAGTTCTTC. Encoded protein: CASSQDRTSVYNEQFF.

CDR3 sequence (DNA): TGTGCCAGCGTCAGGATCGAGAACACTGAAGCTTTCTTT. Its translation is CASVRIENTEAFF. J is TRBJ1-1 and V is TRBV6-5; D is undetermined. Trimming left V 8 bases short and J 1 base short, with 11 bases between. CDR3 length: 13 residues. Germline V gene sequence: CDR1 MNHEY, CDR2 SVGAGI.

The chain carries TRBV28 and TRBJ2-3; either TRBD1 or TRBD2 may supply D (5 bases each). Germline CDR1 reads MDHEN; CDR2 reads SYDVKM. Trimming cost V 6 bases and J 6 bases, with 19 bases left between them. This CDR3 has 15 amino acids. The CDR3 nucleotides read TGTGCCAGCAGGAACCGGGGCTTTAACGCGGATACGCAGTATTTT. Encoded protein: CASRNRGFNADTQYF.

CDR3 region: CASSPSWGRETQYF. The CDR3 bases are TGTGCCAGCAGCCCTAGTTGGGGTCGGGAGACCCAGTACTTC. J is TRBJ2-5 and V is TRBV28; D is ambiguous. This CDR3 contains 14 residues. Looked up from germline, CDR1 is MDHEN and CDR2 is SYDVKM. V was trimmed by 6 bases and J by 5 bases, leaving 16 bases between them.

This sequence joins TRBV5-1 and TRBJ1-3; D remains unclear. Trimming stripped 0 bases from V and 8 bases from J, with 3 bases between. The CDR3 contains 11 residues. The germline CDR1 and CDR2 sequences are SGHRS and YFSETQ. CDR3 coding DNA: TGCGCCAGCAGCTTGGAAGACACCATATATTTT. Residues: CASSLEDTIYF.

In this sample, this clone turned up a few times. V gene TRBV2 combines with J gene TRBJ2-1; no definite D call. There are 15 residues in the CDR3. The ends were cut back, 5 bases at V and 1 base at J, with 12 bases in the middle. The germline gives CDR1 SNHLY, CDR2 FYNNEI. The CDR3 here is CASSQLDGSYNEQFF. Written as DNA, the CDR3 is TGTGCCAGCAGTCAACTGGACGGATCCTACAATGAGCAGTTCTTC.

This chain connects TRBV5-1 to TRBJ1-4; D is undetermined. Trimming removed 4 bases at V and 8 bases at J, with 15 bases between. CDR1 is SGHRS and CDR2 is YFSETQ in the germline V gene. The CDR3 loop spans 14 amino acids. CDR3 DNA sequence: TGCGCCAGCAGCCCCGGAACAGCCTTCGAAAAACTGTTTTTT. Translation gives CASSPGTAFEKLFF.

V is TRBV5-4 and J is TRBJ2-2; D is perhaps TRBD1 (6 bases). The V gene's germline CDR1 is SGHNT and CDR2 YYREEE (reference sequence). The CDR3 covers 15 residues. V was cut by 3 bases and J by 2 bases, with 11 bases left in between. CDR3 region: CASSSWTANTGELFF. The CDR3 DNA is TGTGCCAGCAGCTCGTGGACAGCTAACACCGGGGAGCTGTTTTTT. Drawing the rest from reference TRBV5-4 and TRBJ2-2, the complete variable domain is ETGVTQSPTHLIKTRGQQVTLRCSSQSGHNTVSWYQQALGQGPQFIFQYYREEENGRGNFPPRFSGLQFPNYSSELNVNALELDDSALYLCASSSWTANTGELFFGEGSRLTVL.

The CDR3 nucleotides are TGTGCCACGACTCTAGCGGGAGTTCAAGAGACCCAGTACTTC. Translating it yields CATTLAGVQETQYF. V is TRBV15 and J is TRBJ2-5, with TRBD2 matching over 10 bases. Germline assignment: CDR1 LNHNV and CDR2 YYDKDF (reference sequence). The V and J ends lost 9 bases and 2 bases, in that order; junction bases with no gene match: 6. The CDR3 is 14 amino acids. The variable domain in full, completed from reference TRBV15 and TRBJ2-5, reads DAMVIQNPRYQVTQFGKPVTLSCSQTLNHNVMYWYQQKSSQAPKLLFHYYDKDFNNEADTPDNFQSRRPNTSFCFLDIRSPGLGDTAMYLCATTLAGVQETQYFGPGTRLLVL.

V is TRBV11-2 and J is TRBJ2-7, with unresolved D. The CDR3 extends over 14 amino acids. V was clipped by 5 bases and J by 3 bases, with 14 bases between them. Germline V CDR1 and CDR2: SGHAT, FQNNGV. The CDR3 reads CASSPRIGNYEQYF. In nucleotides, the CDR3 is TGTGCCAGCAGCCCGAGAATTGGAAACTACGAGCAGTACTTC. The whole variable domain, remainder taken from reference TRBV11-2 and TRBJ2-7, is EAGVAQSPRYKIIEKRQSVAFWCNPISGHATLYWYQQILGQGPKLLIQFQNNGVVDDSQLPKDRFSAERLKGVDSTLKIQPAKLEDSAVYLCASSPRIGNYEQYFGPGTRLTVT.

The sample holds a few counts of this clone. The genes are TRBV5-5 and TRBJ2-1, with 7 bases lining up with TRBD1. CDR1 SGHKS and CDR2 YYEKEE come from the germline V gene (reference sequence). This CDR3 is 14 amino acids long. J gave up 6 bases and V 4 bases, and 7 bases lay outside the gene matches. CDR3 DNA: TGTGCCAGCAGCGGAGAACAGGGGATCAATGAGCAGTTCTTC. It encodes CASSGEQGINEQFF.

V is TRBV7-9 and J is TRBJ2-7, with 7 nucleotides matching TRBD2. The CDR3 length is 13 residues. Germline V gene sequence: CDR1 SEHNR, CDR2 FQNEAQ (reference sequence). The V gene end was trimmed by 3 bases and the J gene end by 6 bases; junction bases not matched to a gene: 5. DNA of the CDR3: TGTGCCAGCAGCTTGGGCAGGGAGGGCGAGCAGTACTTC. Amino acids: CASSLGREGEQYF.

The V call is TRBV19, the J call TRBJ2-6; 10 bases fit TRBD1. V was pared by 4 bases and J by 3 bases, with 6 bases of the junction left unmatched. There are 17 residues in the CDR3. CDR1 LNHDA and CDR2 SQIVND come from the germline V gene (reference sequence). DNA of the CDR3: TGTGCCAGTAGTAACCGACAGGGGGCTTTTGGGGCCAACGTCCTGACTTTC. Its translation: CASSNRQGAFGANVLTF.

This clone was seen a few times. For the CDR3, the DNA is TGTGCCATCAGTGAGGGGACTAGCCCGAAGCAGTTCTTC. It translates to CAISEGTSPKQFF. This chain uses TRBV10-3 with TRBJ2-1; TRBD2 agrees at 9 bases. J lost 11 bases, V lost 2 bases, and 4 bases had no gene match. CDR3 length: 13 amino acids. Germline CDR1 ENHRY, CDR2 SYGVKD.

This clone was seen at least ten times. This rearrangement joins TRBV27 to TRBJ2-5; TRBD2 aligns across 11 bases. V trimming: 3 bases; J trimming: 7 bases; junction bases outside the gene matches: 13. Germline V gene sequence: CDR1 MNHEY, CDR2 SMNVEV (reference sequence). This CDR3 spans 17 amino acids. CDR3 DNA sequence: TGTGCCAGCAGTTTGACACCGACTAGCGGGAAGCGGGGGACCCAGTACTTC. Its translation is CASSLTPTSGKRGTQYF.

The chain uses TRBV4-1 and TRBJ1-1, with D possibly matching TRBD1 (5 bases). The V gene's germline CDR1 is MGHRA and CDR2 YSYEKL. The CDR3 length is 15 residues. V was pared by 4 bases and J by 5 bases, with 17 bases between. For the CDR3, the DNA is TGCGCCAGCAGCCCTCCTGGGGCAGAAGGGACTGAAGCTTTCTTT. It codes for CASSPPGAEGTEAFF.

This clone was found many times. The chain combines TRBV21-1 with TRBJ1-1; the table's TRBD1 call for D was not verified on the DNA. TRBV21-1 is a pseudogene segment. The CDR3 loop spans 15 amino acids. The CDR3 sequence is CASSKYARVNTEAFF. DNA for the CDR3: TGTGCCAGCAGCAAATACGCCAGGGTGAACACTGAAGCTTTCTTT.

The count of this clone is one. This specimen includes other DNA sequences encoding the same CDR3. The chain combines TRBV5-1 with TRBJ1-1; 8 nucleotides align to TRBD1. This CDR3 region has 14 residues. With 4 bases clipped from V and 1 base from J, the junction kept 3 bases outside the gene matches. Germline V lookup: CDR1 SGHRS, CDR2 YFSETQ. The CDR3 nucleotides read TGCGCCAGCAGCCGGACAGGGAGGAACACTGAAGCTTTCTTT. Protein: CASSRTGRNTEAFF. The full variable domain, in which reference TRBV5-1 and TRBJ1-1 provide the parts outside the CDR3, is KAGVTQTPRYLIKTRGQQVTLSCSPISGHRSVSWYQQTPGQGLQFLFEYFSETQRNKGNFPGRFSGRQFSNSRSEMNVSTLELGDSALYLCASSRTGRNTEAFFGQGTRLTVV.

The chain employs TRBV7-8 and TRBJ2-7; 10 bases match TRBD2. Per the germline V gene, CDR1 is SGHVS and CDR2 is FQNEAQ. The CDR3 extends over 17 amino acids. With 4 bases clipped from V and 4 bases from J, the junction kept 13 bases outside the gene matches. The CDR3 spells CASSSSGGSGRLYEQYF. CDR3 bases: TGTGCCAGCAGCTCCTCCGGGGGTAGCGGGAGGCTGTACGAGCAGTACTTC.

V usage is TRBV4-1 and J usage is TRBJ2-7; D unresolved. Germline V lookup: CDR1 MGHRA, CDR2 YSYEKL. The CDR3 length is 15 residues. The V and J ends lost 2 bases and 5 bases respectively, with 16 bases between them. The DNA of the CDR3 is TGCGCCAGCAGCCAACTTCCCACACGCGCCGACGAGCAGTACTTC. Residues: CASSQLPTRADEQYF.